These 5 T cell receptor beta chains originate from one sample sequenced in a study of T cell clonotyping in hematopoietic cell transplantation. Only in-frame clones appear in the TCRdb table, and some are missing; sequencing was by immunoSEQ multiplex PCR. Among approximately 70,000 clones, over 90% were seen once, and the ten largest hold around 1.5%. The sample comprised peripheral blood mononuclear cells. The receptor source for this set is a man over 45 in good health. Some clones in this sample may be carry-over from other donors' samples.

The V call is TRBV7-2, the J call TRBJ2-7, with D perhaps TRBD1 (5 bases). Trimming stripped 5 bases from V and 1 base from J, with 9 bases between. The CDR3 is 13 residues long. Germline V gene sequence: CDR1 SGHTA, CDR2 FQGNSA. The chain's CDR3 is CASSGRQSYEQYF. For the CDR3, the DNA is TGTGCCAGCAGCGGCCGACAGTCCTACGAGCAGTACTTC.

The chain has TRBV4-1 and TRBJ2-1; 11 bases are shared with TRBD1. Per the germline V gene, CDR1 is MGHRA and CDR2 is YSYEKL. V shed 5 bases, J shed 4 bases, and the junction held 4 bases outside the gene matches. This CDR3 has 15 residues. CDR3: CASSRGTGGYNEQFF. The CDR3 DNA follows: TGCGCCAGCAGCAGGGGGACAGGGGGATACAATGAGCAGTTCTTC.

V usage is TRBV5-8 and J usage is TRBJ1-5; 7 bases are a match to TRBD1. CDR3 length: 15 amino acids. The V gene end was trimmed by 4 bases and the J gene end by 5 bases; junction bases not matched to a gene: 9. CDR1 SGHTS and CDR2 YDEGEE come from the germline V gene. The CDR3 loop is CASSVSGGWDQPQHF. The DNA of the CDR3 is TGTGCCAGCAGCGTGTCAGGGGGTTGGGATCAGCCCCAGCATTTT.

This sequence joins TRBV14 and TRBJ1-1; no definite D call. Looked up from germline, CDR1 is SGHDN and CDR2 is FVKESK. The CDR3 length is 16 residues. Trimming removed 4 bases at V and 6 bases at J, with 21 bases between. The CDR3 DNA reads as TGTGCCAGCAGCCCGCCCACGGCCCGCGGTGGGGCTGAAGCTTTCTTT. This encodes CASSPPTARGGAEAFF.

The chain is built from TRBV9 and TRBJ1-4; 8 positions agree with TRBD1. The CDR3 loop spans 13 amino acids. Germline CDR1 SGDLS, CDR2 YYNGEE. After removal of 2 bases from V and 8 bases from J, the junction contained 2 bases not matched to a gene. CDR3 protein: CASSVRTGEKLFF. The CDR3 bases are TGTGCCAGCAGCGTCCGGACAGGGGAAAAACTGTTTTTT.